The clone carrying this T cell receptor (beta chain) was detected many times. The antigen remains undetermined. TCRdb independently ran MiXCR on the 5' RACE reads; one entry per CDR3 protein. The sample includes more than 100,000 distinct CDR3 sequences, around 10% of them seen just once. The sample comes from a study of CD8 T cells in ankylosing spondylitis. Study findings and constraints: From matched ankylosing spondylitis synovial fluid, disease-linked clones were reportedly recovered at significantly enriched levels.

Material for sequencing was blood, either unsorted or a sorted T cell fraction (not recorded which). The sequence derives from a female donor with ankylosing spondylitis or in good health (not recorded which).

Here the CDR3 DNA reads TGTGCCAGCAGCCGCGACGCCGGGACTGTTACCTACGAGCAGTACTTC. This encodes CASSRDAGTVTYEQYF. The chain has TRBV5-5 and TRBJ2-7; TRBD2 is a possible D gene (6 bases). The V end lost 4 bases, the J end lost 2 bases, and 19 bases lay between the germline ends. This CDR3 comprises 16 residues. Per the germline V gene, CDR1 is SGHKS and CDR2 is YYEKEE (reference sequence).